This T cell receptor beta chain was profiled in a study of blood T cell repertoires in COVID-19 (TCRdb year 2020). Notes on the research overall: Collaborator samples came from the United States, Italy and Spain and covered acute and convalescent phases of COVID-19. The material from the prospective study consisted of cDNA or gDNA derived from T cells, B-cell-depleted T cells, or PBMCs. The dataset comprised deeply sampled blood TCRbeta repertoires from subjects exposed to, actively infected with, or recovered from COVID-19. A freely available public database, intended as a resource for researchers studying the immune response to SARS-CoV-2, is where the repertoires were released. Samples came from the ongoing ImmuneRACE study (first 160 participants) plus 1,254 subjects from 6 global collaborators. Sample metadata almost always included a de-identified subject ID, COVID-19 status, age in years and sex. Where available, HLA class I and class II types were obtained from metadata supplied by the sample provider rather than from assay-based typing. Results and caveats for the whole study, not just this receptor: The amount of clinical and demographic metadata varied by source and participant and was provided uncurated.

Participants in the prospective study were aged about 18 to 90 years, lived in some 24 United States geographic areas, and enrolled through a virtual design. In the prospective study, participants were assigned to cohorts based on the clinical history participants reported in a screening survey and a study questionnaire. ImmuneRACE Cohort 3 recovered participants were defined by two consecutive negative NP/OP PCR tests, healthcare professional clearance, or symptom resolution. In the prospective study, mobile phlebotomists collected whole blood, serum and a nasopharyngeal or oropharyngeal swab from each participant. Additional blood draws and questionnaires over an approximately two-month period could optionally be provided by prospective study participants. Prospective study blood samples were shipped either frozen or at room temperature before DNA extraction. As for this clone: The antigen this receptor binds is unknown. Base-call qualities are not available, and no considerably larger clone is one nucleotide away.

V loses 4 bases at its end and J loses 0 bases; junction bases beyond the gene matches: 13. From a lookup of the germline V gene, CDR1 and CDR2 are SGHRS and YFSETQ. Counted from cysteine to phenylalanine, this CDR3 has 20 amino acids. Of the read, only the CDR3 DNA is kept; its 60 bases are in frame from base 1. TCRbeta CDR3 regions were amplified from genomic DNA using the immunoSEQ Assay, a bias-controlled multiplex PCR. The study's own analysis went as follows. The number of nucleated cells in each sample was estimated by amplification of reference gene primers within the assay. To quantify the absolute abundance of each unique TCRbeta CDR3 rearrangement, sequence reads were collapsed and filtered. For each sample, productive Simpson clonality was calculated as the square root of Simpson's diversity index over productive rearrangements. TCRdb limited this immuneACCESS table to in-frame rearrangements with V and J called. A share of clones is missing; checked studies link under half to unresolved V genes, and the rest is unexplained. V and J calls plus clone size are reproduced from that table; the DNA served to infer D and trimming. Across this sample there are approximately 490,000 clones, with 70% to 90% seen only once. 7% to 10% of the sample is taken by the ten largest.

The sequencing input was PBMCs or T cells enriched from blood (not recorded which). The sequence derives from a woman aged 60 to 75 who had recovered from COVID-19. Here the chain combines TRBV5-1 and TRBJ2-3; 14 middle bases align to TRBD2. The bases are TGCGCCAGCAGCCCCTATAGGACTAGCGGGGGGCACTCTAGCACAGATACGCAGTATTTT. Translated, this is CASSPYRTSGGHSSTDTQYF.